The 26 T cell receptor beta chains below come from one sample, sequenced in a study of cytomegalovirus exposure and HLA in healthy donors. The PCR employed 60 Vbeta primers together with 13 Jbeta primers. Assay: immunoSEQ multiplex PCR; the TCRdb copy retains only in-frame clones and omits some. The repertoire holds roughly 89,000 clones, about 66% seen once, with approximately 21% in the top ten. The sample was PBMCs. The receptors were sampled from a woman aged 45-60 years in good health and CMV-seropositive.

This chain links TRBV7-2 with TRBJ2-7; TRBD1 might be the D (5 bases). Germline CDR1 and CDR2: SGHTA and FQGNSA. V lost 5 bases and J 0 bases, leaving 11 bases between the germline ends. The CDR3 totals 14 residues. CDR3 coding DNA: TGTGCCAGCAGCACCAGGGCGAGCTCCTACGAGCAGTACTTC. It translates to CASSTRASSYEQYF.

The chain uses TRBV2 and TRBJ2-7; 7 bases fit TRBD2. V gave up 2 bases and J gave up 3 bases; unmatched junction bases: 7. The CDR3 consists of 15 residues. In germline, CDR1 is SNHLY, CDR2 FYNNEI. Written as DNA, the CDR3 is TGTGCCAGCAGTGAAACCCCGGGGGGAAGCTACGAGCAGTACTTC. The encoded protein is CASSETPGGSYEQYF.

The rearrangement links TRBV7-9 to TRBJ2-1, with D tentatively TRBD1 (6 bases). Germline lookup yields CDR1 SEHNR and CDR2 FQNEAQ (reference sequence). The V end was cut by 4 bases, the J end by 4 bases, with 8 bases between. The CDR3 has 13 residues. The CDR3 loop is CASSSDRYNEQFF. The CDR3 nucleotides read TGTGCCAGCAGCTCAGACAGGTACAATGAGCAGTTCTTC. Together with reference TRBV7-9 and TRBJ2-1, the CDR3 gives the full variable domain: DTGVSQNPRHKITKRGQNVTFRCDPISEHNRLYWYRQTLGQGPEFLTYFQNEAQLEKSRLLSDRFSAERPKGSFSTLEIQRTEQGDSAMYLCASSSDRYNEQFFGPGTRLTVL.

The gene calls are TRBV6-6 and TRBJ1-2; weak D call: TRBD1 (6 bases). The CDR3 has 14 residues. Trimming stripped 6 bases from V and 3 bases from J, with 14 bases between. Germline V CDR1 and CDR2: MNHNY, SVGAGI (reference sequence). CDR3 amino acids: CASSPTGLYYGYTF. As DNA, the CDR3 is TGTGCCAGCAGCCCTACAGGGTTATACTATGGCTACACCTTC.

The J gene is TRBJ1-1, the V gene TRBV7-3; D remains ambiguous. The germline V gene has CDR1 SGHTA and CDR2 FQGTGA. Trimming removed 2 bases at V and 1 base at J, with 5 bases between. This CDR3 is 13 amino acids long. This CDR3 reads CASSLLPNTEAFF. The CDR3 region has the DNA TGTGCCAGCAGCTTACTCCCGAACACTGAAGCTTTCTTT.

The V and J genes are TRBV6-4 and TRBJ2-1; D may be TRBD2 (6 bases). The CDR3 is made up of 15 amino acids. V lost 2 bases to trimming and J lost 5 bases, with 13 bases between them. Germline V gene sequence: CDR1 MRHNA, CDR2 SNTAGT. DNA for the CDR3: TGTGCCAGCAGTGACGAGGCGGGGTATCACAATGAGCAGTTCTTC. The encoded protein is CASSDEAGYHNEQFF.

The chain is built from TRBV7-9 and TRBJ2-1; 7 nucleotides match TRBD2. The CDR3 runs to 18 residues. After removal of 1 base from V and 8 bases from J, the junction contained 17 bases not matched to a gene. Germline-derived CDR1 and CDR2 are SEHNR and FQNEAQ (reference sequence). In nucleotides, the CDR3 is TGTGCCAGCAGCTTAGGAAGCTGGGGCGGGGGAAATTTTGATGAGCAGTTCTTC. Its translation is CASSLGSWGGGNFDEQFF.

The gene calls are TRBV6-1 and TRBJ2-1, with TRBD1 matching over 7 bases. The junction had 6 bases not matched to a gene; V was cut back by 4 bases and J by 6 bases. The CDR3 length is 14 residues. CDR1 is MNHNS and CDR2 is SASEGT in the germline V gene. The CDR3 DNA reads as TGTGCCAGCAGTGGACAGGGTTGGGGCAATGAGCAGTTCTTC. This sequence encodes CASSGQGWGNEQFF.

The V gene is TRBV27, the J gene TRBJ1-6; D is undetermined. Germline V gene sequence: CDR1 MNHEY, CDR2 SMNVEV (reference sequence). V lost 2 bases and J lost 0, with 14 bases in between. The CDR3 runs to 18 residues. CDR3 coding DNA: TGTGCCAGCAGTTTAAAGGTGGCAGGTCCCTCCTATAATTCACCCCTCCACTTT. Translating gives CASSLKVAGPSYNSPLHF.

V and J are TRBV18 and TRBJ2-3, with D possibly TRBD2 on 7 matching bases. Germline assignment: CDR1 KGHSH and CDR2 LQKENI. Trimming took 3 bases from V and 2 from J, leaving 9 bases between them. CDR3 size: 14 residues. CDR3 protein: CASSPRGPTDTQYF. As DNA, the CDR3 is TGTGCCAGCTCACCGCGGGGGCCCACAGATACGCAGTATTTT.

The rearrangement links TRBV6-1 to TRBJ2-1; maybe TRBD2 (5 bases). The V gene's germline CDR1 is MNHNS and CDR2 SASEGT. This CDR3 contains 15 residues. V dropped 6 bases and J dropped 0 bases, with 12 bases sitting between them. This CDR3 reads CASRLERSSYNEQFF. The CDR3 DNA reads as TGTGCCAGCAGACTCGAGCGGAGCTCCTACAATGAGCAGTTCTTC.

The J gene is TRBJ1-2, the V gene TRBV28; TRBD1 agrees at 11 bases. CDR3 size: 16 residues. Losses at the gene ends were 5 bases for V and 5 bases for J; bases not matched to a gene: 10. The germline V gene has CDR1 MDHEN and CDR2 SYDVKM. The DNA of the CDR3 is TGTGCCAGCAGTGTCCTGGGACAGGGGGATTATTATGGCTACACCTTC. Its translation: CASSVLGQGDYYGYTF.

This clone was picked up many times. V gene TRBV6-5 combines with J gene TRBJ1-4; a possible D gene is TRBD1 (5 bases). This CDR3 has 15 amino acids. CDR1 MNHEY and CDR2 SVGAGI come from the germline V gene. V was shortened by 0 bases and J by 6 bases, with 11 bases between the two germline ends. The CDR3 region is CASSYSIGTYEKLFF. The CDR3 nucleotides are TGTGCCAGCAGTTACTCTATCGGGACTTATGAAAAACTGTTTTTT.

There are a few counts of this clone. The genes are TRBV28 and TRBJ2-1; TRBD1 matches at 7 bases. The J segment lost 3 bases and the V segment lost 4 bases, leaving 3 bases of the junction unmatched. Germline loops: CDR1 MDHEN, CDR2 SYDVKM. There are 14 residues in the CDR3. The CDR3 is CASSWDRLYNEQFF. The CDR3 region has the DNA TGTGCCAGCAGTTGGGACAGACTCTACAATGAGCAGTTCTTC.

This CDR3 reads CASSTGYGYTF. CDR3 nucleotides: TGTGCCAGCAGTACAGGGTACGGCTACACCTTC. The chain carries TRBV6-1 and TRBJ1-2; weak D call: TRBD1 (6 bases). Trimming stripped 5 bases from V and 8 bases from J, with 9 bases between. The germline CDR1 and CDR2 sequences are MNHNS and SASEGT. This CDR3 spans 11 amino acids.

This chain links TRBV2 with TRBJ2-7; the D gene is possibly TRBD1 (6 bases). Germline CDR1 reads SNHLY; CDR2 reads FYNNEI. With 6 bases removed from V and 0 bases from J, the gap between germline ends came to 9 bases. The CDR3 contains 13 residues. The CDR3 here is CASSQGGSYEQYF. The CDR3 DNA sequence: TGTGCCAGCAGCCAAGGGGGCTCCTACGAGCAGTACTTC.

The V and J genes are TRBV12-5 and TRBJ1-1; 11 bases are a match to TRBD1. V lost 3 bases to trimming and J lost 11 bases; unmatched junction nucleotides: 5. The CDR3 is 13 amino acids. The V gene's germline CDR1 is LGHNT and CDR2 FRNRAP. CDR3 amino acids: CASGLGTGGHAFF. CDR3 nucleotides: TGTGCTAGTGGTTTAGGGACAGGGGGTCATGCTTTCTTT.

This clone appeared a few times. The chain links TRBV5-6 to TRBJ1-1, with D maybe TRBD1 (5 bases). Germline values: CDR1 SGHDT, CDR2 YYEEEE. V gave up 2 bases and J gave up 6 bases, with 11 bases separating them. This CDR3 spans 13 amino acids. The chain's CDR3 is CASSFWGGSEAFF. The CDR3 region has the DNA TGTGCCAGCAGCTTCTGGGGGGGGTCTGAAGCTTTCTTT.

The chain carries TRBV18 and TRBJ1-3, with D maybe TRBD1 (5 bases). The CDR3 is 14 residues long. The V end lost 4 bases, the J end lost 4 bases, and 11 bases lay between the germline ends. CDR1 and CDR2 from the germline V gene are KGHSH and LQKENI. The CDR3 DNA reads as TGTGCCAGCTCACTCGCAGGGTTCGGAAACACCATATATTTT. Translation gives CASSLAGFGNTIYF. The full variable domain, its missing parts supplied by reference TRBV18 and TRBJ1-3, is NAGVMQNPRHLVRRRGQEARLRCSPMKGHSHVYWYRQLPEEGLKFMVYLQKENIIDESGMPKERFSAEFPKEGPSILRIQQVVRGDSAAYFCASSLAGFGNTIYFGEGSWLTVV.

The V call is TRBV11-2, the J call TRBJ2-3; D is possibly TRBD1 (6 bases). Deletions cut 4 bases from V and 8 bases from J, with 10 bases between. The CDR3 consists of 12 residues. CDR1 is SGHAT and CDR2 is FQNNGV in the germline V gene. CDR3: CASSYDRSTQYF. The CDR3 DNA is TGTGCCAGCAGCTATGACAGGTCTACGCAGTATTTT.

J is TRBJ1-2 and V is TRBV7-2, with D possibly matching TRBD1 (5 bases). Germline V CDR1 and CDR2: SGHTA, FQGNSA. This CDR3 comprises 14 residues. Trimming shortened V by 5 bases and J by 1 base, and 11 bases separated the two germline ends. In DNA, the CDR3 is TGTGCCAGCAGCAGTGGACACTTTAACTATGGCTACACCTTC. This codes for CASSSGHFNYGYTF.

The CDR3 DNA reads as TGCGCCAGCAAAAGACCTCACAAGGCCACTAGCGGGGGGGCGTCCACACAAGAGACCCAGTACTTC. It is translated as CASKRPHKATSGGASTQETQYF. The genes are TRBV10-1 and TRBJ2-5; 13 nucleotides align to TRBD2. Trimming took 7 bases from V and 2 from J; bases not matched to a gene: 25. The CDR3 extends over 22 amino acids. CDR1 and CDR2 (germline): WNHNN, SYGVQD (reference sequence).

The rearrangement links TRBV7-8 to TRBJ2-2, with D possibly TRBD1 on 6 matching bases. This CDR3 is 15 amino acids long. Deletions cut 1 base from V and 1 base from J, with 7 bases between. The germline CDR1 and CDR2 sequences are SGHVS and FQNEAQ. The CDR3 sequence is CASSLVTGNTGELFF. CDR3 nucleotides: TGTGCCAGCAGCTTAGTGACAGGGAACACCGGGGAGCTGTTTTTT.

This sequence joins TRBV9 and TRBJ2-7; 9 nucleotides align to TRBD2. Germline-derived CDR1 and CDR2 are SGDLS and YYNGEE. Germline trimming cut 7 bases from V and 2 bases from J; bases unmatched to any gene: 7. The CDR3 loop spans 14 amino acids. The CDR3 loop reads CASGPAGGPYEQYF. The CDR3 DNA reads as TGTGCCAGCGGTCCAGCGGGGGGTCCCTACGAGCAGTACTTC.

The chain links TRBV2 to TRBJ2-5, with 8 positions matching TRBD2. The CDR3 has 16 residues. V lost 0 bases and J lost 4; bases outside the gene matches: 7. Per germline, CDR1 SNHLY and CDR2 FYNNEI. The CDR3 DNA reads TGTGCCAGCAGTGAAGCGCTCGGGGGGGCGTTAGAGACCCAGTACTTC. Protein sequence: CASSEALGGALETQYF. The whole variable domain, remainder taken from reference TRBV2 and TRBJ2-5, is EPEVTQTPSHQVTQMGQEVILRCVPISNHLYFYWYRQILGQKVEFLVSFYNNEISEKSEIFDDQFSVERPDGSNFTLKIRSTKLEDSAMYFCASSEALGGALETQYFGPGTRLLVL.

The V call is TRBV7-6, the J call TRBJ2-3, with 8 bases matching TRBD2. Trimming at V came to 2 bases and at J to 0 bases, leaving 7 bases not matched to a gene. Germline V gives CDR1 SGHVS, CDR2 FNYEAQ. The length of the CDR3 is 17 residues. For the CDR3, the DNA is TGTGCCAGCAGCTTAAGTGGCCCGGGGGGGAGCACAGATACGCAGTATTTT. Its translation: CASSLSGPGGSTDTQYF.